This T cell receptor beta chain emerged from a study of blood T cells in healthy people across ages. With regard to this clonotype: Its antigen is as yet unknown.

Findings of the study overall: PBMC samples, being unsorted, prevented any conclusive comparison of naive and antigen-experienced cells.

Together with a sample-barcoded 5' primer, a J-beta primer mix was included in a second PCR lasting roughly 7 to 11 cycles. Each cDNA molecule, via a template-switch adaptor with 12 random nucleotides, was tagged. TCRdb independently ran MiXCR on the 5' RACE reads; one entry per CDR3 protein. The profile shows 600,000 or so distinct CDR3 sequences, 21% of them singletons. V shed 2 bases and J shed 0 bases, with 11 bases lying between them. Germline V CDR1 and CDR2: SGHKS, YYEKEE (reference sequence). The CDR3 covers 15 residues. Sequencing was performed on blood. This TCR came from a man between 65 and 80 years old in good health. The chain has TRBV5-5 and TRBJ1-1; the D is unclear. The CDR3 is CASSFQPAMNTEAFF. CDR3 DNA sequence: TGTGCCAGCAGCTTCCAACCAGCAATGAACACTGAAGCTTTCTTT. Variable domain in full (rest from reference TRBV5-5 and TRBJ1-1): DAGVTQSPTHLIKTRGQQVTLRCSPISGHKSVSWYQQVLGQGPQFIFQYYEKEERGRGNFPDRFSARQFPNYSSELNVNALLLGDSALYLCASSFQPAMNTEAFFGQGTRLTVV.